Here is one T cell receptor beta chain with its context. Its target is unknown. The V and J ends lost 8 bases and 0 bases, in that order; junction bases with no gene match: 7. The CDR3 totals 15 residues. The germline V gene encodes CDR1 LNHDA and CDR2 SQIVND (reference sequence). The data were taken from a study of CD8+ T cells in alopecia areata. Study-wide context: Treated patients received oral tofacitinib, 5 to 10 mg twice daily. Once tofacitinib had been taken for 6 to 18 months, 6 months off drug followed. Regarding the study as a whole: Tofacitinib significantly decreased scalp clonality and expanded CD8+ clones among top 100.

The treatment denotes: oral pan-JAK inhibitor, 5-10 mg twice daily. Extraction and reverse transcription of RNA yielded cDNA as the sequencing template. The assay was immunoSEQ multiplex PCR, and TCRdb's table has in-frame clones only and misses some. The repertoire consists of about 250,000 clones, with 60% occurring once and the leading ten covering about 0.93%. V usage is TRBV19 and J usage is TRBJ2-1, with 7 bases aligning to TRBD1. The sample here was CD4+ T cells sorted from blood, taken at week 52, from a patient treated with tofacitinib. The receptor was isolated from a human donor with alopecia areata. Here the CDR3 DNA reads TGTGCCAGTTGGGACAGCAGCCTCTCCTACAATGAGCAGTTCTTC. Amino acid sequence: CASWDSSLSYNEQFF. Drawing the rest from reference TRBV19 and TRBJ2-1, the complete variable domain is DGGITQSPKYLFRKEGQNVTLSCEQNLNHDAMYWYRQDPGQGLRLIYYSQIVNDFQKGDIAEGYSVSREKKESFPLTVTSAQKNPTAFYLCASWDSSLSYNEQFFGPGTRLTVL.